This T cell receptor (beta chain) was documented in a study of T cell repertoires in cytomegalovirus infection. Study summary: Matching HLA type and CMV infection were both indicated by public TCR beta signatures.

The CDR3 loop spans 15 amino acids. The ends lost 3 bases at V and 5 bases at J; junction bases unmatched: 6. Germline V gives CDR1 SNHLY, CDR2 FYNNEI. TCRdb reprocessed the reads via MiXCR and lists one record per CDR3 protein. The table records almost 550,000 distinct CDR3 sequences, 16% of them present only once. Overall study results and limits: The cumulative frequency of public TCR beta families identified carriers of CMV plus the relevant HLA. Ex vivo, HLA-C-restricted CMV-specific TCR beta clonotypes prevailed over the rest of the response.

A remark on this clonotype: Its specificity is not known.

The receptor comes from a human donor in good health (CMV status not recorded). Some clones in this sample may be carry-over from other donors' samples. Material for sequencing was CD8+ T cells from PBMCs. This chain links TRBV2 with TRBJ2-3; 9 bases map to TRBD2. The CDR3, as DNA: TGTGCCAGCAGTGAGCGGGGGGGCCGGGGAGATACGCAGTATTTT. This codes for CASSERGGRGDTQYF.